These T cell receptor beta chains were read from a single sample in a study of Graves' ophthalmopathy and Graves' hyperthyroidism. TCRdb re-called the multiplex PCR reads with MiXCR, one entry per CDR3 protein. Seen here are some 210,000 distinct CDR3 sequences, 25% to 30% observed once, and the top ten hold around 10%. Sequencing input: peripheral blood. The receptors come from a middle-aged man with Graves' ophthalmopathy. The CDR3 runs from the conserved cysteine through the conserved F or W. A D gene is named only where the DNA matches it firmly. The size entry is marked missing in some rows and otherwise reads once, few, many or a size class.

clone size	J gene	V gene	CDR3 length	D gene	CDR3 protein	CDR3 DNA
-	TRBJ1-5	TRBV6-1	13	TRBD1	CASKDRGQQPQHF	TGTGCCAGCAAGGACAGGGGACAGCAGCCCCAGCATTTT
many	TRBJ1-5	TRBV5-1	15	-	CASSMLPGTNQPQHF	TGCGCCAGCAGCATGCTGCCAGGGACCAATCAGCCCCAGCATTTT
many	TRBJ2-7	TRBV7-8	16	TRBD1	CASSLARKGALYEQYF	TGTGCCAGCAGCTTAGCGCGAAAGGGGGCTCTATACGAGCAGTACTTC
many	TRBJ1-2	TRBV11-2	12	-	CASSSQRKGYTF	TGTGCCAGCAGCTCCCAGAGAAAGGGCTACACCTTC
-	TRBJ1-1	TRBV5-1	14	-	CASSFGQGSTKALF	-
-	TRBJ1-5	TRBV12-3/TRBV12-4	15	-	CASSYWGNSNQPQHF	TGTGCCAGCAGTTACTGGGGAAATAGCAATCAGCCCCAGCATTTT
many	TRBJ2-7	TRBV5-1	14	-	CASSSSGIAYEQYF	TGCGCCAGCAGCTCTTCAGGGATCGCCTACGAGCAGTACTTC
once	TRBJ1-5	TRBV12-3/TRBV12-4	14	-	CASSLGGADQPQHF	TGTGCCAGCAGTTTAGGGGGGGCGGATCAGCCCCAGCATTTT
many	TRBJ1-5	TRBV19	15	-	CASSMGRDPNQPQHF	TGTGCCAGTAGTATGGGGCGGGATCCTAATCAGCCCCAGCATTTT
-	TRBJ2-7	TRBV12-3/TRBV12-4	12	-	CASRTVPYEQYF	TGTGCCAGCAGGACGGTGCCATACGAGCAGTACTTC
many	TRBJ2-1	TRBV29-1	14	-	CSVRGRTVHNEQFF	TGCAGCGTTAGGGGTAGGACAGTTCACAATGAGCAGTTCTTC